The 23 T cell receptor beta chains below come from one sample, sequenced in a study of T cell responses to AZD1222 COVID-19 vaccine. Libraries were prepared by immunoSEQ multiplex PCR; TCRdb keeps only in-frame clonotypes and omits some of them. The profile shows about 130,000 clones, roughly nine tenths of them singletons. Here the sequenced sample was peripheral blood, taken on day 0 of AZD1222 vaccination. These TCRs come from an adult in good health.

The chain couples TRBV20-1 to TRBJ1-5, with D maybe TRBD1 (6 bases). V was shortened by 3 bases and J by 4 bases, with 13 bases between the two germline ends. CDR3 length: 14 residues. Looked up from germline, CDR1 is DFQATT and CDR2 is SNEGSKA (reference sequence). The CDR3 region has the DNA TGCAGTGCTAGTTGGGACATCAAGAATCAGCCCCAGCATTTT. It codes for CSASWDIKNQPQHF.

The chain combines TRBV4-1 with TRBJ1-2; 7 bases fit TRBD1. This CDR3 is 15 amino acids long. CDR1 and CDR2 from the germline V gene are MGHRA and YSYEKL. V gave up 4 bases and J gave up 3 bases; unmatched junction bases: 8. The CDR3 region has the DNA TGCGCCAGCAGCCCAACGACAGGGATGGACTATGGCTACACCTTC. Its translation: CASSPTTGMDYGYTF.

CDR3 protein: CASSATGTGGYEQYF. The CDR3 nucleotides are TGTGCCAGTAGTGCCACCGGGACAGGGGGCTACGAGCAGTACTTC. This chain joins TRBV19 and TRBJ2-7, with 11 bases aligning to TRBD1. The CDR3 loop spans 15 amino acids. Germline values: CDR1 LNHDA, CDR2 SQIVND (reference sequence). V was clipped by 5 bases and J by 3 bases; unmatched bases: 6.

The rearrangement links TRBV6-5 to TRBJ2-7; 8 nucleotides match TRBD1. CDR1 MNHEY and CDR2 SVGAGI come from the germline V gene. The V and J ends lost 0 bases and 4 bases, in that order; junction bases with no gene match: 8. The CDR3 spans 16 residues. This CDR3 reads CASSYSVQGAWYEQYF. The CDR3 DNA reads as TGTGCCAGCAGTTACTCTGTGCAGGGGGCCTGGTACGAGCAGTACTTC.

V is TRBV3-1 (or the pseudogene TRBV3-2) and J is TRBJ1-5; D not resolved. Trimming stripped 1 base from V and 3 bases from J, with 16 bases between. Germline values: CDR1 LGHDT, CDR2 YNNKEL (reference sequence). The CDR3 is 17 residues long. CDR3 in DNA: TGTGCCAGCAGCCAAGGGGCGTGGGAAAGGGCCAATCAGCCCCAGCATTTT. Amino acid sequence: CASSQGAWERANQPQHF.

The V call is TRBV19, the J call TRBJ2-3; 7 bases agree with TRBD2. J was trimmed by 4 bases and V by 7 bases; bases with no gene match: 8. The CDR3 has 14 residues. Per germline, CDR1 LNHDA and CDR2 SQIVND (reference sequence). This CDR3 is CASTPGRGADTQYF. The CDR3 DNA reads as TGTGCCAGTACGCCGGGACGGGGGGCAGATACGCAGTATTTT.

The CDR3, as DNA: TGTGCCAGCAGCTTGGTCAGGGCTAGCAATCAGCCCCAGCATTTT. Encoded protein: CASSLVRASNQPQHF. The chain links TRBV5-6 to TRBJ1-5; TRBD1 is a possible D gene (5 bases). This CDR3 contains 15 residues. Per the germline V gene, CDR1 is SGHDT and CDR2 is YYEEEE. Trimming stripped 0 bases from V and 0 bases from J, with 7 bases between. Supplemented by reference TRBV5-6 and TRBJ1-5, the full variable domain reads DAGVTQSPTHLIKTRGQQVTLRCSPKSGHDTVSWYQQALGQGPQFIFQYYEEEERQRGNFPDRFSGHQFPNYSSELNVNALLLGDSALYLCASSLVRASNQPQHFGDGTRLSIL.

In this sample, this clone turned up once. The chain links TRBV27 to TRBJ2-5; the D gene is possibly TRBD1 (6 bases). CDR3 length equals 14 residues. Germline lookup yields CDR1 MNHEY and CDR2 SMNVEV (reference sequence). V lost 2 bases to trimming and J lost 2 bases, with 9 bases between them. The chain's CDR3 is CASSLLGTQETQYF. The CDR3 DNA reads TGTGCCAGCAGTTTACTAGGGACACAAGAGACCCAGTACTTC.

The rearrangement joins TRBV6-5 to TRBJ1-3; D perhaps matches TRBD1 (5 bases). V gave up 7 bases and J gave up 3 bases, with 10 bases separating them. CDR3 size: 13 residues. Germline CDR1 and CDR2: MNHEY and SVGAGI. The CDR3 DNA reads as TGTGCCAGCATTTGGGGGGGTGGAAACACCATATATTTT. Residues: CASIWGGGNTIYF.

This clone has a handful of counts. The gene calls are TRBV4-3 and TRBJ2-7; 8 positions match TRBD2. The junction had 6 bases not matched to a gene; V was cut back by 3 bases and J by 5 bases. Per the germline V gene, CDR1 is LGHNA and CDR2 is YSLEER. The CDR3 extends over 14 amino acids. The CDR3 sequence is CASSQGRGGNEQYF. CDR3 DNA sequence: TGCGCCAGCAGCCAGGGTCGGGGGGGGAACGAGCAGTACTTC.

The chain links TRBV19 to TRBJ2-3, with 7 bases lining up with TRBD1. CDR3 length equals 15 residues. Trimming at V came to 5 bases and at J to 6 bases, leaving 11 bases not matched to a gene. Germline V CDR1 and CDR2: LNHDA, SQIVND (reference sequence). The CDR3 reads CASSAIGGARDTQYF. The CDR3 DNA follows: TGTGCCAGTAGTGCTATAGGGGGCGCAAGGGATACGCAGTATTTT.

This chain links TRBV25-1 with TRBJ2-3, with 8 bases fitting TRBD1. J gave up 5 bases and V 10 bases, and 14 bases lay outside the gene matches. CDR1 is MGHDK and CDR2 is SYGVNS in the germline V gene. CDR3 size: 15 residues. The CDR3 DNA follows: TGTGCCACCGAAAACGGACAGGGACGTGGAGATACGCAGTATTTT. Translating gives CATENGQGRGDTQYF.

The chain carries TRBV19 and TRBJ2-3; 7 bases line up with TRBD1. Per the germline V gene, CDR1 is LNHDA and CDR2 is SQIVND (reference sequence). Trimming at V came to 6 bases and at J to 2 bases, leaving 8 bases not matched to a gene. This CDR3 comprises 15 residues. The CDR3 nucleotides read TGTGCCAGTAGCACCGACAGGGAGAACACAGATACGCAGTATTTT. This encodes CASSTDRENTDTQYF.

The chain has TRBV9 and TRBJ2-3; possible D gene TRBD2, 5 bases. In germline, CDR1 is SGDLS, CDR2 YYNGEE. Trimming shortened V by 4 bases and J by 0 bases, and 15 bases separated the two germline ends. The length of the CDR3 is 16 residues. Here the CDR3 DNA reads TGTGCCAGCAGCCCTCGGGGTAGCGCGAGCACAGATACGCAGTATTTT. Amino acids: CASSPRGSASTDTQYF.

The chain couples TRBV5-8 to TRBJ1-5; D is undetermined. Germline V gene data show CDR1 as SGHTS and CDR2 as YDEGEE. The CDR3 consists of 13 residues. The V and J ends lost 0 bases and 0 bases respectively, with 1 base between them. The DNA of the CDR3 is TGTGCCAGCAGCTTGGATAGCAATCAGCCCCAGCATTTT. Its translation is CASSLDSNQPQHF.

The chain uses TRBV28 and TRBJ1-5; D not resolved. V lost 3 bases and J 3 bases, leaving 12 bases between the germline ends. The CDR3 loop spans 15 amino acids. Germline values: CDR1 MDHEN, CDR2 SYDVKM. CDR3 nucleotides: TGTGCCAGCAGTTTGATGGCCGGGGACAATCAGCCCCAGCATTTT. This encodes CASSLMAGDNQPQHF. The full variable domain, in which reference TRBV28 and TRBJ1-5 provide the parts outside the CDR3, is DVKVTQSSRYLVKRTGEKVFLECVQDMDHENMFWYRQDPGLGLRLIYFSYDVKMKEKGDIPEGYSVSREKKERFSLILESASTNQTSMYLCASSLMAGDNQPQHFGDGTRLSIL.

The CDR3: CASSRQGGGETQYF. DNA for the CDR3: TGTGCCAGCAGCCGACAGGGTGGTGGCGAGACCCAGTACTTC. The rearrangement joins TRBV7-7 to TRBJ2-5; 7 bases are shared with TRBD1. CDR3 length equals 14 residues. V lost 5 bases, J lost 5 bases, and 8 bases stayed unmatched. CDR1 is SSHAT and CDR2 is FNYEAQ in the germline V gene (reference sequence).

This clone has a handful of counts. The V gene is TRBV7-2, the J gene TRBJ2-7; TRBD2 matches at 15 bases. CDR1 SGHTA and CDR2 FQGNSA come from the germline V gene. V lost 4 bases to trimming and J lost 6 bases; unmatched junction nucleotides: 4. This CDR3 has 15 residues. CDR3 coding DNA: TGTGCCAGCAGCTGGACTAGCGGGAGGGCGAGCGAGCAGTACTTC. It yields the protein CASSWTSGRASEQYF.

V is TRBV5-5 and J is TRBJ2-7; D gene uncertain. The V end lost 5 bases, the J end lost 3 bases, and 9 bases lay between the germline ends. The CDR3 is 12 residues long. In germline, CDR1 is SGHKS, CDR2 YYEKEE (reference sequence). The CDR3 here is CASSPDDYEQYF. The CDR3 DNA reads TGTGCCAGCAGTCCGGACGACTACGAGCAGTACTTC.

The table lists this clone with a few counts. The chain has TRBV6-2 or TRBV6-3 and TRBJ1-5, with D unresolved. The CDR3 covers 14 residues. Germline V gene lookup returns CDR1 MNHEY and CDR2 SVGEGT. V was clipped by 4 bases and J by 0 bases, with 7 bases between them. The DNA for the CDR3 is TGTGCCAGCAGTTCGTCGAATAGCAATCAGCCCCAGCATTTT. Encoded protein: CASSSSNSNQPQHF.

The chain uses TRBV4-1 and TRBJ1-2, with D perhaps TRBD1 (5 bases). CDR3 size: 15 residues. Germline CDR1 reads MGHRA; CDR2 reads YSYEKL. Trimming shortened V by 3 bases and J by 0 bases, and 11 bases separated the two germline ends. The CDR3 loop is CASSHLMTANYGYTF. CDR3 DNA: TGCGCCAGCAGCCACCTCATGACAGCTAACTATGGCTACACCTTC.

This clone was found once. V is TRBV28 and J is TRBJ1-5; 10 nucleotides align to TRBD1. Per the germline V gene, CDR1 is MDHEN and CDR2 is SYDVKM. CDR3 length equals 14 residues. The V gene end was trimmed by 6 bases and the J gene end by 4 bases; junction bases not matched to a gene: 3. The CDR3 sequence: CASSADRGNQPQHF. DNA for the CDR3: TGTGCCAGCAGCGCGGACAGGGGGAATCAGCCCCAGCATTTT.

The chain links TRBV9 to TRBJ2-5; 7 positions match TRBD2. The germline V gene has CDR1 SGDLS and CDR2 YYNGEE. This CDR3 is built from 15 residues. After removal of 0 bases from V and 4 bases from J, the junction contained 6 bases not matched to a gene. CDR3 sequence: CASSVDGGRGETQYF. CDR3 DNA sequence: TGTGCCAGCAGCGTAGACGGTGGGAGGGGAGAGACCCAGTACTTC.